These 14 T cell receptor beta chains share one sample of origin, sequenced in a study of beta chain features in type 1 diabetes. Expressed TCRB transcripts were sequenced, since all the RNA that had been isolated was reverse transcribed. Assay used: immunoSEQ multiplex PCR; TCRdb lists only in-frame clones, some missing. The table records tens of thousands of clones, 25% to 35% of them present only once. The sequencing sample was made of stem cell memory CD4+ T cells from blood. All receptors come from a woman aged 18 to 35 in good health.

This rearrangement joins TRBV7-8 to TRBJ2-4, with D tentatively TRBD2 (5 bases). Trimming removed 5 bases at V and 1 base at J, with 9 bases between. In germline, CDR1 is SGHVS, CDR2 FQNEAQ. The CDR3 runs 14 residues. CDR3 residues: CASSPTSAKNIQYF. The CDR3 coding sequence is TGTGCCAGCAGCCCTACTAGTGCCAAAAACATTCAGTACTTC.

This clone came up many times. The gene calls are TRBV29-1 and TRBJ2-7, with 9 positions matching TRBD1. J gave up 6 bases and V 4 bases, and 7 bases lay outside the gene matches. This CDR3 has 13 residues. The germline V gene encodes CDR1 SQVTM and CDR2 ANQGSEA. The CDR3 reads CSVVGTGNGEQYF. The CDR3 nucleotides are TGCAGCGTTGTGGGGACAGGGAATGGCGAGCAGTACTTC.

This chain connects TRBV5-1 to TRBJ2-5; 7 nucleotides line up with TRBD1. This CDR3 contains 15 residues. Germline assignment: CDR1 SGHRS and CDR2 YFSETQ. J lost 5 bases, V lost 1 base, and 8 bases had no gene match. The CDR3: CASSLLGQPAETQYF. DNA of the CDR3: TGCGCCAGCAGCTTGTTGGGACAGCCAGCCGAGACCCAGTACTTC.

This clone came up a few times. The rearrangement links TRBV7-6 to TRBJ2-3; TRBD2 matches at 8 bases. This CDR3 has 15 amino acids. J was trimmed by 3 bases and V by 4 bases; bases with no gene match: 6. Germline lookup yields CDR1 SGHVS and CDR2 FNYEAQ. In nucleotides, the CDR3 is TGTGCCAGCAGCTCTAGACTAGCGCTGACAGATACGCAGTATTTT. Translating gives CASSSRLALTDTQYF.

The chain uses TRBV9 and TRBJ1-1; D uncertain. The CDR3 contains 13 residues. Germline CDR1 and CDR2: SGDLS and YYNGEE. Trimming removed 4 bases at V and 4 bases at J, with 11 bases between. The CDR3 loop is CASSYTSSTEAFF. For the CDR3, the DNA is TGTGCCAGCAGCTATACCTCGAGCACTGAAGCTTTCTTT.

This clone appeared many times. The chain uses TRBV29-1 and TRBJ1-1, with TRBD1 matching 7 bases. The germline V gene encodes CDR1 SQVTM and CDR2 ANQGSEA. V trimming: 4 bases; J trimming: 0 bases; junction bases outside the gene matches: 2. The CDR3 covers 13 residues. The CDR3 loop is CSVAGQVNTEAFF. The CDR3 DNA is TGCAGCGTTGCCGGACAGGTGAACACTGAAGCTTTCTTT.

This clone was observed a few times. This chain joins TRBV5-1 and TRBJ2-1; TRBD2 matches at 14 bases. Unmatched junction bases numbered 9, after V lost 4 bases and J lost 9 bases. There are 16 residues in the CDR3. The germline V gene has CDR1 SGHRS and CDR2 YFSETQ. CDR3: CASSPSTSGRAAEQFF. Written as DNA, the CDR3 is TGCGCCAGCAGCCCCTCGACTAGCGGGAGGGCCGCTGAGCAGTTCTTC.

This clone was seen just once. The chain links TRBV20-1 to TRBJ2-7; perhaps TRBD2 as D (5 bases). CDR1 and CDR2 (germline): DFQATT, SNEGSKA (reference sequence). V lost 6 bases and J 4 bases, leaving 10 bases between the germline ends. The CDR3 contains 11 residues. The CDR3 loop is CSALTGYEQYF. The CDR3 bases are TGCAGTGCCTTGACGGGGTACGAGCAGTACTTC.

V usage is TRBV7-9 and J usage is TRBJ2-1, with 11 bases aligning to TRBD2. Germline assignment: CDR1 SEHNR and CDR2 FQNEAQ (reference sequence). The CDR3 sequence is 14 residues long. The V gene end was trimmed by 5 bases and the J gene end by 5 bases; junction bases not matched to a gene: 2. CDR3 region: CASSKGLADNEQFF. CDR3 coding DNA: TGTGCCAGCAGCAAGGGACTAGCGGACAATGAGCAGTTCTTC.

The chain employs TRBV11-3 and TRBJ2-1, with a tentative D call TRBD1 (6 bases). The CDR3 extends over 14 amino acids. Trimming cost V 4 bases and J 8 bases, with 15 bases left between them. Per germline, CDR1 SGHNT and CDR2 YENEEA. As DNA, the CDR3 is TGTGCCAGCAGCTCGCAGGGGCCCCCCGATGAGCAGTTCTTC. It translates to CASSSQGPPDEQFF.

Here the CDR3 reads CASSLTASGGARADTQYF. The CDR3 DNA reads TGTGCCAGCAGCTTAACGGCTAGCGGGGGGGCCCGCGCAGATACGCAGTATTTT. This chain links TRBV11-3 with TRBJ2-3, with 12 bases lining up with TRBD2. Per germline, CDR1 SGHNT and CDR2 YENEEA. With 2 bases clipped from V and 4 bases from J, the junction kept 10 bases outside the gene matches. The CDR3 consists of 18 residues.

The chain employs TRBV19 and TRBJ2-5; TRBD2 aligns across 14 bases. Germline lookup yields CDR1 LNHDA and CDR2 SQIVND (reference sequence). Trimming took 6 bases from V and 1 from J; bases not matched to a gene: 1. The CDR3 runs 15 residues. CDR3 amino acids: CASRGLAGGQETQYF. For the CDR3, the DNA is TGTGCCAGTAGAGGACTAGCGGGGGGCCAAGAGACCCAGTACTTC.

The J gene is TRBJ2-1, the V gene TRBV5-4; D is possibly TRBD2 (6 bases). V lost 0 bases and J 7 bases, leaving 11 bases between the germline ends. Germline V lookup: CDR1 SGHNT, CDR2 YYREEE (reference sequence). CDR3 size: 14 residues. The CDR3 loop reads CASSLVREWNEQFF. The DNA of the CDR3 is TGTGCCAGCAGCTTGGTACGGGAGTGGAATGAGCAGTTCTTC.

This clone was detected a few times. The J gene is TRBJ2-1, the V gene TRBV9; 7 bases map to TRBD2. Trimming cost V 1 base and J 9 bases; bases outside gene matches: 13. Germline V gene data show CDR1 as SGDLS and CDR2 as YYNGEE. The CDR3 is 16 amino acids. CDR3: CASSVMSGAAYGEQFF. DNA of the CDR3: TGTGCCAGCAGCGTAATGAGCGGGGCGGCATATGGTGAGCAGTTCTTC.